What follows are 25 T cell receptor beta chains derived from one specimen sequenced in a study of T cells in Graves' hyperthyroidism and ophthalmopathy. Amplification targeted TCR beta CDR3 regions from RNA transcripts. When the TCR CDR3 underwent first-round RT-PCR, the HTBI primer set was used. Using its own MiXCR run on the multiplex PCR reads, TCRdb lists one record per CDR3 protein. The sample includes approximately 430,000 distinct CDR3 sequences, 15% to 18% of them seen just once. Sequenced material: blood. All receptors derive from a woman younger than 35 with Graves' hyperthyroidism.

This clonotype appeared a single time. The V call is TRBV10-3, the J call TRBJ1-1, with D possibly matching TRBD1 (6 bases). V was pared by 10 bases and J by 8 bases, with 23 bases between. CDR1 is ENHRY and CDR2 is SYGVKD in the germline V gene. The CDR3 contains 14 residues. The CDR3 is CASGSLRGAREAFF. In DNA form, the CDR3 reads TGTGCCAGCGGATCTTTGCGGGGGGCGCGGGAAGCTTTCTTT.

This clonotype was seen ten or more times. The J gene is TRBJ2-5, the V gene TRBV6-1; D gene ambiguous. V was cut by 2 bases and J by 11 bases, with 9 bases left in between. This CDR3 spans 11 amino acids. From germline, CDR1 is MNHNS and CDR2 SASEGT. The CDR3 coding sequence is TGTGCCAGCAGTGAAAGCTGGGGTCAGTACTTC. Its translation: CASSESWGQYF.

Many counts were recorded for this clonotype. The rearrangement joins TRBV5-1 to TRBJ1-1; D perhaps matches TRBD1 (5 bases). CDR1 and CDR2 (germline): SGHRS, YFSETQ. V was trimmed by 5 bases and J by 1 base, leaving 12 bases between them. This CDR3 comprises 14 residues. In nucleotides, the CDR3 is TGCGCCAGCAGTCCTTCGACAGCGAACACTGAAGCTTTCTTT. It codes for CASSPSTANTEAFF. Filled out from reference TRBV5-1 and TRBJ1-1, the complete variable domain reads KAGVTQTPRYLIKTRGQQVTLSCSPISGHRSVSWYQQTPGQGLQFLFEYFSETQRNKGNFPGRFSGRQFSNSRSEMNVSTLELGDSALYLCASSPSTANTEAFFGQGTRLTVV.

The rearrangement uses TRBV7-9 and TRBJ2-5; weak D call: TRBD2 (7 bases). Germline V CDR1 and CDR2: SEHNR, FQNEAQ (reference sequence). The CDR3 covers 12 residues. V dropped 11 bases and J dropped 5 bases, with 15 bases sitting between them. For the CDR3, the DNA is TGTGCCTGGGAGGGGGTGGTGGAGACCCAGTACTTC. It yields the protein CAWEGVVETQYF.

This clonotype was picked up many times. The rearrangement uses TRBV5-8 and TRBJ2-3; a possible D gene is TRBD2 (6 bases). Deletions cut 3 bases from V and 0 bases from J, with 14 bases between. Germline V gene lookup returns CDR1 SGHTS and CDR2 YDEGEE. This CDR3 has 16 residues. CDR3 loop: CASSYYSGTSTDTQYF. For the CDR3, the DNA is TGTGCCAGCAGCTACTATAGCGGAACAAGCACAGATACGCAGTATTTT. Full variable domain (missing parts from reference TRBV5-8 and TRBJ2-3): EAGVTQSPTHLIKTRGQQATLRCSPISGHTSVYWYQQALGLGLQFLLWYDEGEERNRGNFPPRFSGRQFPNYSSELNVNALELEDSALYLCASSYYSGTSTDTQYFGPGTRLTVL.

This clonotype was seen ten or more times. This rearrangement joins TRBV5-1 to TRBJ2-3, with 7 bases fitting TRBD1. The CDR3 is 15 residues long. Germline lookup yields CDR1 SGHRS and CDR2 YFSETQ. Germline trimming cut 0 bases from V and 1 base from J; bases unmatched to any gene: 2. This CDR3 is CASSLEGAGTDTQYF. The CDR3 bases are TGCGCCAGCAGCTTGGAGGGGGCGGGCACAGATACGCAGTATTTT.

This clonotype has at least ten counts. The chain joins TRBV11-2 to TRBJ2-7; D perhaps matches TRBD1 (6 bases). Trimming removed 0 bases from V and 6 bases from J, with 15 bases in between. The CDR3 extends over 15 amino acids. Germline CDR1 is SGHAT and CDR2 is FQNNGV. CDR3 in DNA: TGTGCCAGCAGCTTAGACGCCGGGACACGCGGCGAGCAGTACTTC. Its translation: CASSLDAGTRGEQYF.

This clonotype was recorded at least ten times. V gene TRBV5-5 combines with J gene TRBJ1-2; unclear D gene. The CDR3 runs 13 residues. Trimming removed 0 bases at V and 8 bases at J, with 11 bases between. Per the germline V gene, CDR1 is SGHKS and CDR2 is YYEKEE (reference sequence). The CDR3 nucleotides are TGTGCCAGCAGCTTGGCCGAGGCCCCGGGCTACACCTTC. It encodes CASSLAEAPGYTF.

This clonotype appeared many times. An end of the junction differs from the germline gene, which may be a read error. The chain carries TRBV20-1 and TRBJ2-6; D is unresolved. CDR1 DFQATT and CDR2 SNEGSKA come from the germline V gene (reference sequence). This CDR3 is 16 amino acids long. The CDR3 here is CSATYPAISGANVLTF. In DNA form, the CDR3 reads TGCAGCGCTACATATCCAGCGATCTCTGGGGCCAACGTCCTGACTTTC.

This clonotype occurred many times. The chain has TRBV7-6 and TRBJ2-1; D unclear. The CDR3 spans 17 residues. Per the germline V gene, CDR1 is SGHVS and CDR2 is FNYEAQ. Trimming removed 1 base at V and 8 bases at J, with 21 bases between. The CDR3 sequence: CASSLGQDTSEGDEQFF. DNA of the CDR3: TGTGCCAGCAGCTTAGGGCAGGATACGAGCGAAGGCGATGAGCAGTTCTTC. The full variable domain, its missing parts supplied by reference TRBV7-6 and TRBJ2-1, is GAGVSQSPRYKVTKRGQDVALRCDPISGHVSLYWYRQALGQGPEFLTYFNYEAQQDKSGLPNDRFSAERPEGSISTLTIQRTEQRDSAMYRCASSLGQDTSEGDEQFFGPGTRLTVL.

This clonotype was detected a few times. The chain joins TRBV19 to TRBJ2-7, with D maybe TRBD2 (5 bases). With 3 bases removed from V and 5 bases from J, the gap between germline ends came to 11 bases. Germline loops: CDR1 LNHDA, CDR2 SQIVND (reference sequence). The CDR3 has 13 residues. The CDR3 DNA is TGTGCCAGTAGTATTGGACGAGGGAACGAGCAGTACTTC. Translation gives CASSIGRGNEQYF.

The table lists this clonotype with many counts. J is TRBJ2-1 and V is TRBV12-3 or TRBV12-4; D perhaps matches TRBD2 (5 bases). Between the trimmed V and J ends, which lost 6 bases and 3 bases, there was a span of 9 bases. The CDR3 is 13 residues long. As DNA, the CDR3 is TGTGCCAGCAGCCTCGGGATCTACAATGAGCAGTTCTTC. Its protein is CASSLGIYNEQFF.

CDR3 sequence reads: CASSDLLGQNTEAFF. CDR3 DNA: TGTGCCAGCAGTGACCTCCTAGGGCAGAACACTGAAGCTTTCTTT. The J gene is TRBJ1-1, the V gene TRBV2; no reliable D call. The CDR3 sequence is 15 residues long. V shed 3 bases and J shed 1 base, with 12 bases lying between them. The germline V gene has CDR1 SNHLY and CDR2 FYNNEI.

CDR3 sequence reads: CASSSLAGGADAQYF. Written as DNA, the CDR3 is TGTGCCAGCAGCTCACTAGCGGGGGGGGCGGATGCTCAGTACTTC. The rearrangement uses TRBV12-3 or TRBV12-4 and TRBJ2-4, with 13 bases matching TRBD2. The CDR3 is 15 amino acids. V lost 6 bases, J lost 12 bases, and 11 bases stayed unmatched.

In its sample, this clonotype was seen many times. The chain employs TRBV2 and TRBJ2-2; D gene unclear. Germline V gene sequence: CDR1 SNHLY, CDR2 FYNNEI. The CDR3 consists of 12 residues. V shed 4 bases and J shed 8 bases, with 8 bases lying between them. In nucleotides, the CDR3 is TGTGCCAGCAGTGGTTCGTGGGGGGAGCTGTTTTTT. It yields the protein CASSGSWGELFF.

This clonotype was counted many times. This rearrangement joins TRBV28 to TRBJ2-7; D may be TRBD1 (6 bases). CDR3 length equals 16 residues. Trimming stripped 5 bases from V and 0 bases from J, with 17 bases between. Germline V gene data show CDR1 as MDHEN and CDR2 as SYDVKM. CDR3 in DNA: TGTGCCAGCAGTCACCCGGGACACCTATACTCCTACGAGCAGTACTTC. Amino acid sequence: CASSHPGHLYSYEQYF.

This clonotype was counted at least ten times. V gene TRBV24-1 combines with J gene TRBJ2-5; D ambiguous. The CDR3 spans 17 residues. Trimming cost V 2 bases and J 1 base, with 16 bases left between them. Per germline, CDR1 KGHDR and CDR2 SFDVKD. CDR3 DNA sequence: TGTGCCACCAGTGATTCCCTGTTGAAGGCTTTCCAAGAGACCCAGTACTTC. Residues: CATSDSLLKAFQETQYF.

The chain uses TRBV5-1 and TRBJ1-2, with D perhaps TRBD1 (6 bases). V lost 4 bases and J lost 4, with 14 bases in between. The CDR3 consists of 14 residues. The germline V gene encodes CDR1 SGHRS and CDR2 YFSETQ. In nucleotides, the CDR3 is TGCGCCAGCAGCACGCTGGCAGGGGCCTATGGCTACACCTTC. As protein: CASSTLAGAYGYTF.

This clonotype was recorded many times. The rearrangement uses TRBV15 and TRBJ2-7; TRBD1 agrees at 8 bases. Losses at the gene ends were 5 bases for V and 2 bases for J; bases not matched to a gene: 8. Germline-derived CDR1 and CDR2 are LNHNV and YYDKDF (reference sequence). The CDR3 loop spans 15 amino acids. CDR3 DNA sequence: TGTGCCACCAGCTGGTCGACAGGGGAGGCCTACGAGCAGTACTTC. This sequence encodes CATSWSTGEAYEQYF.

The chain links TRBV20-1 to TRBJ2-5; D is uncertain. Trimming stripped 5 bases from V and 0 bases from J, with 13 bases between. CDR3 length: 14 amino acids. Germline loops: CDR1 DFQATT, CDR2 SNEGSKA (reference sequence). The CDR3 is CSAPRELHQETQYF. The CDR3 DNA follows: TGCAGTGCTCCCCGAGAACTACACCAAGAGACCCAGTACTTC.

This clonotype was picked up many times. CDR3 nucleotides: TGTGCCTGGAGTGTAAGGGGTGGCTACACCTTC. It is translated as CAWSVRGGYTF. V gene TRBV30 combines with J gene TRBJ1-2, with a possible D match to TRBD1 (5 bases). V gave up 0 bases and J gave up 7 bases, with 6 bases separating them. Germline V lookup: CDR1 GTSNPN, CDR2 SVGIG (reference sequence). The CDR3 is 11 amino acids.

This chain connects TRBV3-1 to TRBJ1-4; 7 bases match TRBD1. The CDR3 has 17 residues. Germline-derived CDR1 and CDR2 are LGHDT and YNNKEL (reference sequence). V lost 4 bases to trimming and J lost 5 bases; unmatched junction nucleotides: 13. The chain's CDR3 is CASSPPSRGFLNEKLFF. In nucleotides, the CDR3 is TGTGCCAGCAGCCCACCATCCAGGGGGTTTCTAAATGAAAAACTGTTTTTT.

This clonotype was counted many times. This rearrangement joins TRBV5-1 to TRBJ2-3; TRBD2 agrees at 14 bases. Germline lookup yields CDR1 SGHRS and CDR2 YFSETQ. Trimming at V came to 4 bases and at J to 4 bases, leaving 2 bases not matched to a gene. The length of the CDR3 is 15 residues. The CDR3 DNA follows: TGCGCCAGCAGCCAGGGACTAGCGGGGGCAGATACGCAGTATTTT. As protein: CASSQGLAGADTQYF.

As to this clonotype: Since a much larger clone is just one base distant, this may be a read error. The chain joins TRBV28 to TRBJ1-5; D uncertain. The CDR3 consists of 15 residues. Germline V gene data show CDR1 as MDHEN and CDR2 as SYDVKM. The CDR3 loop reads CASSLIAREYQPRHF. Written as DNA, the CDR3 is TGTGCCAGCAGTTTAATTGCTAGGGAGTATCAGCCCCGGCATTTT. The complete variable domain, with remaining parts taken from reference TRBV28 and TRBJ1-5, reads DVKVTQSSRYLVKRTGEKVFLECVQDMDHENMFWYRQDPGLGLRLIYFSYDVKMKEKGDIPEGYSVSREKKERFSLILESASTNQTSMYLCASSLIAREYQPRHFGDGTRLSIL.

This clonotype was recorded many times. The gene calls are TRBV12-3 or TRBV12-4 and TRBJ2-1, with 15 bases lining up with TRBD2. The CDR3 runs 20 residues. Trimming at V came to 3 bases and at J to 7 bases, leaving 16 bases not matched to a gene. As DNA, the CDR3 is TGTGCCAGCAGTTTTTTTCGGACTAGCGGGAGGGCCAGTCCGCATAATGAGCAGTTCTTC. Its protein is CASSFFRTSGRASPHNEQFF.